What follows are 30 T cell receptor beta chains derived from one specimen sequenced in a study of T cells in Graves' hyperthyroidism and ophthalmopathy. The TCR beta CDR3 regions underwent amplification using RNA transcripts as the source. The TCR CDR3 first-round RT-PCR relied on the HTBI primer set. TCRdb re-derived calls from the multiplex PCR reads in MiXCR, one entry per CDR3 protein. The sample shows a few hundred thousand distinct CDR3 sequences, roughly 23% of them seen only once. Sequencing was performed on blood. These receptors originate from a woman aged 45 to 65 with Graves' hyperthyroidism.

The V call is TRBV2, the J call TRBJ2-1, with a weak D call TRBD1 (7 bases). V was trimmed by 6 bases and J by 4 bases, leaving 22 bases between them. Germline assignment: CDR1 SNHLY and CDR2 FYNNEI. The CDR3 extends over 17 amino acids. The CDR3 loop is CASSLGGWAGGYNEQFF. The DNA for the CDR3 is TGTGCCAGCAGCTTAGGAGGGTGGGCAGGGGGTTACAATGAGCAGTTCTTC.

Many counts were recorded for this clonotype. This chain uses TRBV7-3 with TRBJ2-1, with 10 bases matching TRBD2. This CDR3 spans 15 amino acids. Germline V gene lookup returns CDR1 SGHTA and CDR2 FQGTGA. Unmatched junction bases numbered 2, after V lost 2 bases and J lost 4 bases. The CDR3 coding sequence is TGTGCCAGCAGCTTACAGCGGGGGGGGTACAATGAGCAGTTCTTC. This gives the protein CASSLQRGGYNEQFF.

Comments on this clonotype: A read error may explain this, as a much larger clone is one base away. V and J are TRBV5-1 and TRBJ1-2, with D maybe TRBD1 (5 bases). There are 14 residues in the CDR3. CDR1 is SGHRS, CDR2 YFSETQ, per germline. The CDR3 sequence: CASSTMTANYDYTF. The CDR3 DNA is TGCGCCAGCAGCACTATGACAGCTAACTATGACTACACCTTC.

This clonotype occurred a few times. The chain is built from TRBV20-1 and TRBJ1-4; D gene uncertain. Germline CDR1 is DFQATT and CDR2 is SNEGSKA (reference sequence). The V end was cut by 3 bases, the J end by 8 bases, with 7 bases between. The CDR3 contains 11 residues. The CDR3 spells CSASNGEKLFF. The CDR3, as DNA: TGCAGTGCTAGTAATGGGGAAAAACTGTTTTTT.

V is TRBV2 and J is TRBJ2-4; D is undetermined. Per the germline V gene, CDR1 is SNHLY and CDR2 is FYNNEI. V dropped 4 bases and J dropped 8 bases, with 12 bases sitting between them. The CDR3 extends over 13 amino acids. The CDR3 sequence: CASSGGQVDIQYF. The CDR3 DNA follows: TGTGCCAGCAGTGGAGGCCAGGTTGACATTCAGTACTTC.

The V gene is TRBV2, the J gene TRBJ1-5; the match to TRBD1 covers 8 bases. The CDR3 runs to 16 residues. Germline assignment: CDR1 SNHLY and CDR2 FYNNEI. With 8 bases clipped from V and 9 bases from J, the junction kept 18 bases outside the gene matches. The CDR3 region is CASLERRTGYDLPQHF. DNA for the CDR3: TGTGCCAGCCTAGAGCGCCGGACAGGGTACGATCTGCCCCAGCATTTT.

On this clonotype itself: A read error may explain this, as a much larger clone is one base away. The CDR3 nucleotides read TGTGCCAGCAGTTTAGGCGGACAGGGGCTAGGTCAGCTCCAGCATTTT. Residues: CASSLGGQGLGQLQHF. The rearrangement uses TRBV12-3 or TRBV12-4 and TRBJ1-5; 9 bases are a match to TRBD1. This CDR3 contains 16 residues.

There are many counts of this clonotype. The CDR3 DNA reads as TGTGCCAGCAGCTTAGCGCGGGAGACCCTTTACGAGCAGTACTTC. The encoded protein is CASSLARETLYEQYF. The V gene is TRBV11-1, the J gene TRBJ2-7; TRBD2 matches at 7 bases. This CDR3 has 15 amino acids. V shed 0 bases and J 4 bases; nucleotides not matched to a gene: 6. Germline CDR1 and CDR2: SGHAT and FQDESV (reference sequence).

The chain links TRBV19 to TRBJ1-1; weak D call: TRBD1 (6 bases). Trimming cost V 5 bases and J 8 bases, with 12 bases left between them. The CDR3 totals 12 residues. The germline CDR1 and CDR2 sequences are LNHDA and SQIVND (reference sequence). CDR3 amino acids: CASSETGTEAFF. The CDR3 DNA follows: TGTGCCAGTAGTGAAACCGGGACAGAAGCTTTCTTT.

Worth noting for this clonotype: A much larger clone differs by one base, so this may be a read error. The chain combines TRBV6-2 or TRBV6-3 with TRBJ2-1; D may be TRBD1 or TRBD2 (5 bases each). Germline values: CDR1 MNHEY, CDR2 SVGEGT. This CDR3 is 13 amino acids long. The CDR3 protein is CASSWGRYSEQFF. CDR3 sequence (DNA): TGTGCCAGCAGTTGGGGACGGTACAGTGAGCAGTTCTTC.

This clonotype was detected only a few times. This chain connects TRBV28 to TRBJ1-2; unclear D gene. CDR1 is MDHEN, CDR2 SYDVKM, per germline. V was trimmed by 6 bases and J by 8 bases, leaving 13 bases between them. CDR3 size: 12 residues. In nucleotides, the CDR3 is TGTGCCAGCAGCCGAGGTGGATGGGGCTACACCTTC. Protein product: CASSRGGWGYTF.

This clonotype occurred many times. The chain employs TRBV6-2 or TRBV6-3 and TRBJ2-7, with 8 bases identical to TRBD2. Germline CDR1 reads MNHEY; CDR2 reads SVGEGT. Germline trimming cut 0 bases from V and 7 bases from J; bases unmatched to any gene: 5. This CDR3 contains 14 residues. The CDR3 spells CASSYSRGVEEQYF. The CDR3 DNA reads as TGTGCCAGCAGTTACTCGCGGGGGGTGGAAGAGCAGTACTTC.

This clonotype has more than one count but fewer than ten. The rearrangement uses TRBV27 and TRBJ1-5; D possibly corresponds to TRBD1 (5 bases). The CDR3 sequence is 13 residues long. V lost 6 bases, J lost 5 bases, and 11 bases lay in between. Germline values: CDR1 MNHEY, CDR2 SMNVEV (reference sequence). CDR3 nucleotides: TGTGCCAGCAGCATAACAGGAGATCAGCCCCAGCATTTT. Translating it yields CASSITGDQPQHF.

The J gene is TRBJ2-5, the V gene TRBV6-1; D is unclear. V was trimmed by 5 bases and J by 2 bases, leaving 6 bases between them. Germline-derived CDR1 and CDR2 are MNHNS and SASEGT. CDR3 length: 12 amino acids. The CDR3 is CASSNPQETQYF. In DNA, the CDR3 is TGTGCCAGCAGTAATCCGCAAGAGACCCAGTACTTC.

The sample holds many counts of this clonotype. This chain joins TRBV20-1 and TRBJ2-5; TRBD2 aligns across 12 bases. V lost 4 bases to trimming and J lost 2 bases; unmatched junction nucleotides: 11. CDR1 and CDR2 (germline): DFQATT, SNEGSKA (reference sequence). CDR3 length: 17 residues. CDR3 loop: CSANREVTSGGQETQYF. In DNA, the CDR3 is TGCAGTGCTAATAGGGAAGTAACTAGCGGGGGGCAAGAGACCCAGTACTTC.

Here the CDR3 DNA reads TGTGCCAGCAGCTTAGCGGTCGGGCCCCACGGGACTAGCGAGATAGAGACCCAGTACTTC. Its translation: CASSLAVGPHGTSEIETQYF. The chain carries TRBV13 and TRBJ2-5; 10 bases are a match to TRBD2. V lost 1 base to trimming and J lost 4 bases; unmatched junction nucleotides: 18. The CDR3 has 20 amino acids. Germline CDR1 PRHDT, CDR2 FYEKMQ (reference sequence).

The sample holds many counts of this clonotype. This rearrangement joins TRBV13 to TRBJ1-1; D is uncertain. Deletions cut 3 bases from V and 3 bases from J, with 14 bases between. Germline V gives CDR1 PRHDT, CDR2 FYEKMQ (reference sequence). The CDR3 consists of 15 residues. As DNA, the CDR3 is TGTGCCAGCAGCTTCGGGAACACAGTAGACACTGAAGCTTTCTTT. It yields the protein CASSFGNTVDTEAFF.

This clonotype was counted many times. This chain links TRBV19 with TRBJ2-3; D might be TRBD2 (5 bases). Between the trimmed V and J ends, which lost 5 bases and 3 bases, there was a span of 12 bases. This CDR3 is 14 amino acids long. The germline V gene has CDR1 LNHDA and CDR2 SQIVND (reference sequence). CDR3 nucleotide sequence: TGTGCCAGTAGTGGAGGAGTTCGTACAGATACGCAGTATTTT. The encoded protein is CASSGGVRTDTQYF.

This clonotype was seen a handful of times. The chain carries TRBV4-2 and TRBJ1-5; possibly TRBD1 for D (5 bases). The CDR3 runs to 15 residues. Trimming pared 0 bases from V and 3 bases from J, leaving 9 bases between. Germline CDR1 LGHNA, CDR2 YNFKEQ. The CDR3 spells CASSQDRDYNQPQHF. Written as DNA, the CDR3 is TGTGCCAGCAGCCAAGACAGGGATTACAATCAGCCCCAGCATTTT.

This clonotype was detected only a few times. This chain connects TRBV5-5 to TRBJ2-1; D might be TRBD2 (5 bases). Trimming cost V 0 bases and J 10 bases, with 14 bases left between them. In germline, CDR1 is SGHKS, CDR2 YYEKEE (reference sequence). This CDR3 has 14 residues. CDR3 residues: CASSLARLAYEQFF. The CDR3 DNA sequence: TGTGCCAGCAGCTTGGCCCGGCTAGCATACGAGCAGTTCTTC.

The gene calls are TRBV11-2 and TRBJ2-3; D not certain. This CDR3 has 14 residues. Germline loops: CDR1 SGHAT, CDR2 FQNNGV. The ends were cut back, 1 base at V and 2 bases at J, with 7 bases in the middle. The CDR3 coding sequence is TGTGCCAGCAGCTTAGTCATCTCCACAGATACGCAGTATTTT. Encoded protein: CASSLVISTDTQYF.

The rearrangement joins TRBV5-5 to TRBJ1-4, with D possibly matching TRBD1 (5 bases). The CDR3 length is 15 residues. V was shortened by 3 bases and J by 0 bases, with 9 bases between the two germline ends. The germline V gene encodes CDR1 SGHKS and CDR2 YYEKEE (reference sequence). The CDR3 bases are TGTGCCAGCAGCTCGGTGGGGGCAACTAATGAAAAACTGTTTTTT. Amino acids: CASSSVGATNEKLFF. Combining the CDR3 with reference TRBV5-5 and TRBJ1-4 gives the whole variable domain DAGVTQSPTHLIKTRGQQVTLRCSPISGHKSVSWYQQVLGQGPQFIFQYYEKEERGRGNFPDRFSARQFPNYSSELNVNALLLGDSALYLCASSSVGATNEKLFFGSGTQLSVL.

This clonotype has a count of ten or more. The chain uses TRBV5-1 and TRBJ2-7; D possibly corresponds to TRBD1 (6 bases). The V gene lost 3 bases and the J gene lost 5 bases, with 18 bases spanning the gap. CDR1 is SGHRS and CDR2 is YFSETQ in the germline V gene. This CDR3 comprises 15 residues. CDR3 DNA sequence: TGCGCCAGCAGCTCCCCGACGTCAGGGGTCAACGAGCAGTACTTC. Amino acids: CASSSPTSGVNEQYF.

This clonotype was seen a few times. The CDR3 loop reads CSVKISAGNTIYF. The CDR3 DNA sequence: TGCAGCGTGAAGATTAGTGCTGGAAACACCATATATTTT. The J gene is TRBJ1-3, the V gene TRBV29-1; no clear D. The CDR3 loop spans 13 amino acids. Germline V lookup: CDR1 SQVTM, CDR2 ANQGSEA. With 6 bases removed from V and 2 bases from J, the gap between germline ends came to 11 bases. The variable domain in full, completed from reference TRBV29-1 and TRBJ1-3, reads SAVISQKPSRDICQRGTSLTIQCQVDSQVTMMFWYRQQPGQSLTLIATANQGSEATYESGFVIDKFPISRPNLTFSTLTVSNMSPEDSSIYLCSVKISAGNTIYFGEGSWLTVV.

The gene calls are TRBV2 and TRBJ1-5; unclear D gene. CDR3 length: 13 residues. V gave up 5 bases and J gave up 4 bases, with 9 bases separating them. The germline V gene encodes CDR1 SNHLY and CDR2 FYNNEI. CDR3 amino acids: CASSNYINQPQHF. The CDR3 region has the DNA TGTGCCAGCAGTAATTACATTAATCAGCCCCAGCATTTT.

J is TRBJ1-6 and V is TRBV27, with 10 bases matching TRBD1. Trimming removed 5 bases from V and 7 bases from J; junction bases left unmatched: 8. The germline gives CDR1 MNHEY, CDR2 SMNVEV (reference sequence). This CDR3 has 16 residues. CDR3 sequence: CASSLYGQGGNSPLHF. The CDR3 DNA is TGTGCCAGCAGTCTATACGGACAGGGGGGGAATTCACCCCTCCACTTT.

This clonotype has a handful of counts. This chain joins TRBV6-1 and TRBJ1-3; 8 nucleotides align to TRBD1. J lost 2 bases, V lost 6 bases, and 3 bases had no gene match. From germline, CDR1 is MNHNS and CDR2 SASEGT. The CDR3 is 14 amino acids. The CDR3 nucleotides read TGTGCCAGCAGAACGACAGGGGCTGGAAACACCATATATTTT. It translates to CASRTTGAGNTIYF.

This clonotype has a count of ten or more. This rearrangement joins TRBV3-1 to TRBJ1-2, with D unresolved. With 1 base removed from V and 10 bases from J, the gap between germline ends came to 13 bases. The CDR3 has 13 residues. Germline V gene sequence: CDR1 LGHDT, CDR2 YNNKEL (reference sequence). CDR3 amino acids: CASSQGARAHYTF. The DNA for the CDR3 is TGTGCCAGCAGCCAAGGGGCGCGGGCACACTACACCTTC.

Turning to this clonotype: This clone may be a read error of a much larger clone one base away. CDR3 in amino acids: CASSLQQGLRNTF. CDR3 sequence (DNA): TGTGCCAGCAGTTTACAACAGGGCCTGCGGAACACCTTC. The rearrangement uses TRBV28 and TRBJ1-2, with a weak D call TRBD1 (6 bases). There are 13 residues in the CDR3. CDR1 is MDHEN, CDR2 SYDVKM, per germline. V lost 2 bases and J 12 bases, leaving 16 bases between the germline ends.

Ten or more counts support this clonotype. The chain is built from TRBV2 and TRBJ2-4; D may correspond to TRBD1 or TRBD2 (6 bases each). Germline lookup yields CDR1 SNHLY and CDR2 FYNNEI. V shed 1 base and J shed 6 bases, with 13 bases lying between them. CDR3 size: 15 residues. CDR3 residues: CASSEGGAGRNIQYF. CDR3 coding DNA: TGTGCCAGCAGTGAAGGGGGGGCGGGGCGAAACATTCAGTACTTC.